This T cell receptor beta chain is drawn from a study of Graves' ophthalmopathy and Graves' hyperthyroidism. Study in general: Peripheral blood was gathered at first diagnosis, ahead of any treatment whatsoever.

Scientists amplified the TCR beta CDR3 regions from RNA transcripts. An initial RT-PCR round employing HTBI primers preceded a second-round multiplex PCR. TCRdb ran MiXCR on the multiplex PCR reads and lists one entry per CDR3 protein. The sample consists of fewer than 600,000 distinct CDR3 sequences, approximately 15% of them appearing once. This CDR3 is built from 19 residues. The germline gives CDR1 MDHEN, CDR2 SYDVKM. The V segment lost 2 bases and the J segment 5 bases; nucleotides outside the gene matches: 19. The evidence that diagnosis relied on was clinical symptoms, serum thyroxine, TRAb, thyroid ultrasound and orbital computed tomography. Study-wide points: A majority of expanded thyroid clonotypes exceeding 0.001 frequency were likewise present in blood.

This clonotype was counted between two and nine times. The antigen is not known. This sequence originates from a woman aged 30 to 39 with Graves' ophthalmopathy. Sample: blood. The chain combines TRBV28 with TRBJ1-2; 8 nucleotides align to TRBD1. Here the CDR3 reads CASSLSRRTGWLEVYGYTF. The CDR3 nucleotides read TGTGCCAGCAGTTTAAGTCGAAGGACAGGGTGGTTGGAGGTGTATGGCTACACCTTC.